This T cell receptor (beta chain) was sequenced for a study of blood T cells in healthy people across ages. Study-wide results and limits: The long-lived group displayed more naive CD4+ cells, plus higher diversity, than the aged donors did.

The germline V gene has CDR1 SGHTA and CDR2 FQGNSA. With 1 base clipped from V and 5 bases from J, the junction kept 3 bases outside the gene matches. The CDR3 length is 14 residues. Alongside a J-beta primer mix, a sample-barcoded 5' primer served in a second PCR lasting 7 to 11 cycles. TCRdb re-analysed the 5' RACE reads in MiXCR, keeping a single row per CDR3 protein. Of roughly 700,000 distinct CDR3 sequences listed, more than 40% are singletons. About this clonotype: Its specificity is unknown.

Sequenced material: blood. The receptor's source is a woman aged 55-69 years in good health. The chain recombines TRBV7-2 with TRBJ2-5; 8 bases line up with TRBD1. CDR3 amino acids: CASSLVWTGETQYF. The CDR3, as DNA: TGTGCCAGCAGCTTAGTCTGGACAGGGGAGACCCAGTACTTC.